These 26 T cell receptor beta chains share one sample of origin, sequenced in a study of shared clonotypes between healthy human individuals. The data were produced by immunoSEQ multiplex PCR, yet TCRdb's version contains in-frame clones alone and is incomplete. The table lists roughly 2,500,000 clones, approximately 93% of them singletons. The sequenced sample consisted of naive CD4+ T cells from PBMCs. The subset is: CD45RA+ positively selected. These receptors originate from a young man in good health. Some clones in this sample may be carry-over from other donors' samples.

CDR3 residues: CASSQVGQGRYNEQFF. CDR3 nucleotides: TGTGCCAGCAGCCAGGTCGGACAGGGTCGATACAATGAGCAGTTCTTC. The chain has TRBV14 and TRBJ2-1, with 8 bases aligning to TRBD1. Germline lookup yields CDR1 SGHDN and CDR2 FVKESK. Unmatched junction bases numbered 8, after V lost 3 bases and J lost 4 bases. This CDR3 region has 16 residues.

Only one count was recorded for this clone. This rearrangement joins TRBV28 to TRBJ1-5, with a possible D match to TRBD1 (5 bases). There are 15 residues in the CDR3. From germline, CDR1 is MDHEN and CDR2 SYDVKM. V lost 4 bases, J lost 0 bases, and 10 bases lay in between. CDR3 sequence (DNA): TGTGCCAGCAGTTCGGGGACCCTTAGCAATCAGCCCCAGCATTTT. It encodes CASSSGTLSNQPQHF.

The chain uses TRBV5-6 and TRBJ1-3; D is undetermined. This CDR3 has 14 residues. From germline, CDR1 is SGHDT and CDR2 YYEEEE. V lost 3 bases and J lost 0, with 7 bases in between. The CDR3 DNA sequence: TGTGCCAGCAGCTACCCGAGCTCTGGAAACACCATATATTTT. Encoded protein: CASSYPSSGNTIYF. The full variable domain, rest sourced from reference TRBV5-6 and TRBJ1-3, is DAGVTQSPTHLIKTRGQQVTLRCSPKSGHDTVSWYQQALGQGPQFIFQYYEEEERQRGNFPDRFSGHQFPNYSSELNVNALLLGDSALYLCASSYPSSGNTIYFGEGSWLTVV.

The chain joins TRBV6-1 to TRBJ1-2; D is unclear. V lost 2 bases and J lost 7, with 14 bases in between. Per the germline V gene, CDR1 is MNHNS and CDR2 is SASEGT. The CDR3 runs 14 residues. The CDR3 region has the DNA TGTGCCAGCAGTGAATGGGGAGGGCTTGGTGGCTACACCTTC. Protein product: CASSEWGGLGGYTF.

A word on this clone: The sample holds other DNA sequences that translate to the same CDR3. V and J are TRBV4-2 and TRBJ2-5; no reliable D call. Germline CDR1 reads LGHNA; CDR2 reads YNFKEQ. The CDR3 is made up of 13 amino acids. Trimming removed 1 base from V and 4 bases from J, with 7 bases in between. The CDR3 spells CASSQGARETQYF. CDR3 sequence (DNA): TGTGCCAGCAGCCAAGGGGCCAGAGAGACCCAGTACTTC.

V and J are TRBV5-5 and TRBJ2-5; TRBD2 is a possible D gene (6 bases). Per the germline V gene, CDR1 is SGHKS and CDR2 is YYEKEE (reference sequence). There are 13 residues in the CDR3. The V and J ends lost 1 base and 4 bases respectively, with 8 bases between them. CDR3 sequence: CASSLLGGETQYF. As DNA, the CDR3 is TGTGCCAGCAGCTTGCTGGGGGGAGAGACCCAGTACTTC.

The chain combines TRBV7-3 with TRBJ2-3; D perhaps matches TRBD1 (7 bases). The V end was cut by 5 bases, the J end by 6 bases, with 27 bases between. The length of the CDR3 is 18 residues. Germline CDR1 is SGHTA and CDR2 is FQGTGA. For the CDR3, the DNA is TGTGCCAGCAGCAACTCGATCAGGGGGGAGAAGTTTAAGGATACGCAGTATTTT. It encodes CASSNSIRGEKFKDTQYF.

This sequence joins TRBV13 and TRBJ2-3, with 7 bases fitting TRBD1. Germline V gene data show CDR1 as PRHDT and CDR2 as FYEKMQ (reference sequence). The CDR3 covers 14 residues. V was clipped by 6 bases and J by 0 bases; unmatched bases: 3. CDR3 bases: TGTGCCAGCAGGCCGGGACAGAGCACAGATACGCAGTATTTT. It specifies CASRPGQSTDTQYF. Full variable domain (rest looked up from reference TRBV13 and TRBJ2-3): AAGVIQSPRHLIKEKRETATLKCYPIPRHDTVYWYQQGPGQDPQFLISFYEKMQSDKGSIPDRFSAQQFSDYHSELNMSSLELGDSALYFCASRPGQSTDTQYFGPGTRLTVL.

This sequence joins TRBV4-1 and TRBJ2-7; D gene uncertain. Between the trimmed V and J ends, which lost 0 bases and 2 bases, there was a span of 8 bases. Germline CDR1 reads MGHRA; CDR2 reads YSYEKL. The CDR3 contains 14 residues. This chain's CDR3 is CASSQDWAAYEQYF. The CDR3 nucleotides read TGCGCCAGCAGCCAAGATTGGGCAGCCTACGAGCAGTACTTC.

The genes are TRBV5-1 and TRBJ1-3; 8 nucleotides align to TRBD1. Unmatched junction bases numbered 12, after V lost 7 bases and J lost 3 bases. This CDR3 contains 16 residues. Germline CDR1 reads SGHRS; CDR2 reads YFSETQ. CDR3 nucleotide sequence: TGCGCCAGCGCGCCGACAGGGGATTCGGGTGGAAACACCATATATTTT. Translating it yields CASAPTGDSGGNTIYF. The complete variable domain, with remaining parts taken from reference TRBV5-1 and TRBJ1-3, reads KAGVTQTPRYLIKTRGQQVTLSCSPISGHRSVSWYQQTPGQGLQFLFEYFSETQRNKGNFPGRFSGRQFSNSRSEMNVSTLELGDSALYLCASAPTGDSGGNTIYFGEGSWLTVV.

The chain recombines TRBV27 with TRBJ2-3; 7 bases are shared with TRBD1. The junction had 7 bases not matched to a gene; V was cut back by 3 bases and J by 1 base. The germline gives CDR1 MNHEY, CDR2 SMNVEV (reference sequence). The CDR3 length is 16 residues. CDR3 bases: TGTGCCAGCAGTTTCTTGAGGGGGCTGGGCACAGATACGCAGTATTTT. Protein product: CASSFLRGLGTDTQYF.

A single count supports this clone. The CDR3 sequence: CASSYGQLLYEQYF. CDR3 DNA: TGTGCCAGCAGCTACGGACAGTTACTCTACGAGCAGTACTTC. The gene calls are TRBV11-1 and TRBJ2-7; the D gene is possibly TRBD1 (6 bases). Germline V gene sequence: CDR1 SGHAT, CDR2 FQDESV (reference sequence). CDR3 size: 14 residues. V lost 4 bases, J lost 3 bases, and 13 bases lay in between.

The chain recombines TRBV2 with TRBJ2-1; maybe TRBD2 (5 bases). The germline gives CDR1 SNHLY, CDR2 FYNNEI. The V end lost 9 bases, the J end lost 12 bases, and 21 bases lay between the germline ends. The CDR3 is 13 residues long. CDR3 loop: CASVTRNLEGQFF. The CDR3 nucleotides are TGTGCCAGTGTTACAAGAAATCTAGAGGGGCAGTTCTTC.

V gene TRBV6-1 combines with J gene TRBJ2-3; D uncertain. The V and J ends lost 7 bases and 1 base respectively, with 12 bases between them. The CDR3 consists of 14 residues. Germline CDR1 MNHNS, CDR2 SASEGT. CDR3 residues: CASTSPGGTDTQYF. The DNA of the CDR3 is TGTGCCAGCACATCGCCCGGCGGCACAGATACGCAGTATTTT.

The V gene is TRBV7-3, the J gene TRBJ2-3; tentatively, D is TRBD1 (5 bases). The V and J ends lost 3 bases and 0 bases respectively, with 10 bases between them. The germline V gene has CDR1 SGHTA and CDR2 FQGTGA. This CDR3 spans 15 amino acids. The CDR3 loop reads CASSFVQGSTDTQYF. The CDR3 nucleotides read TGTGCCAGCAGCTTCGTGCAGGGTAGCACAGATACGCAGTATTTT.

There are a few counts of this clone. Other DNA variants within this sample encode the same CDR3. The chain's CDR3 is CASSPQGFTEAFF. CDR3 in DNA: TGTGCCAGCTCACCACAGGGATTCACTGAAGCTTTCTTT. The J gene is TRBJ1-1, the V gene TRBV18; no clear D. Germline-derived CDR1 and CDR2 are KGHSH and LQKENI. Between the trimmed V and J ends, which lost 1 base and 4 bases, there was a span of 7 bases. The CDR3 runs 13 residues. The variable domain in full, with the rest retrieved from reference TRBV18 and TRBJ1-1, is NAGVMQNPRHLVRRRGQEARLRCSPMKGHSHVYWYRQLPEEGLKFMVYLQKENIIDESGMPKERFSAEFPKEGPSILRIQQVVRGDSAAYFCASSPQGFTEAFFGQGTRLTVV.

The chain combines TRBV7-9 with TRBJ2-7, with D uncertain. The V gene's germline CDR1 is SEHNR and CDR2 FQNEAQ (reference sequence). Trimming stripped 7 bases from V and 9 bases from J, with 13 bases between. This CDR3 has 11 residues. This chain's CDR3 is CASTTSLGQYF. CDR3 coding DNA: TGTGCCAGCACTACCAGTCTAGGGCAGTACTTC.

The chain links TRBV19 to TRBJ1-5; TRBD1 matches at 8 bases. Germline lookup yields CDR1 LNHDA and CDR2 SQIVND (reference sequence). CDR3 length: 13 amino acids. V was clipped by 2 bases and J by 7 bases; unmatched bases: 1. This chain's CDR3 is CASSISGGQPQHF. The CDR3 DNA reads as TGTGCCAGTAGTATATCAGGGGGCCAGCCCCAGCATTTT.

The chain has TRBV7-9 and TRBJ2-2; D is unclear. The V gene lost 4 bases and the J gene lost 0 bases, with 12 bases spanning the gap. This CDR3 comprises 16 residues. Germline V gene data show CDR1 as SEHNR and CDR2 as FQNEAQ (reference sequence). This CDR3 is CASSYTLFANTGELFF. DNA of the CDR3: TGTGCCAGCAGCTACACCCTGTTCGCGAACACCGGGGAGCTGTTTTTT.

For the CDR3, the DNA is TGTGCCAGCAGCACTTTCGGGGGGCCCTACGAGCAGTACTTC. Protein: CASSTFGGPYEQYF. V is TRBV7-9 and J is TRBJ2-7, with D possibly matching TRBD2 (7 bases). Germline CDR1 and CDR2: SEHNR and FQNEAQ (reference sequence). The CDR3 contains 14 residues. Trimming took 5 bases from V and 2 from J, leaving 13 bases between them.

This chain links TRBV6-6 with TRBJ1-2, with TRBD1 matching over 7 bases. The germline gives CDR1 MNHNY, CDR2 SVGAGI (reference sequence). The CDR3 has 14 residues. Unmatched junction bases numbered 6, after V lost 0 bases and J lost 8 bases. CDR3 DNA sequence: TGTGCCAGCAGTTACTCCCCAGGGGGTTTGGGCTACACCTTC. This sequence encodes CASSYSPGGLGYTF.

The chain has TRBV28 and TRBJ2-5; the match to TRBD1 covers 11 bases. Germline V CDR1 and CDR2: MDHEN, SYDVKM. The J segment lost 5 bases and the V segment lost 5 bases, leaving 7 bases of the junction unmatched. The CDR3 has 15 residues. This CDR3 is CASSPDRGRRETQYF. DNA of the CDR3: TGTGCCAGCAGTCCGGACAGGGGGCGCCGGGAGACCCAGTACTTC.

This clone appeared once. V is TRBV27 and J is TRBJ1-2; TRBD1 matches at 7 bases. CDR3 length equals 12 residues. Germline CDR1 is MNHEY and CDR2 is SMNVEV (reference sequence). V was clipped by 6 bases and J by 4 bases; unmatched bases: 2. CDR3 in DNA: TGTGCCAGCAGGACAGGGTTCTATGGCTACACCTTC. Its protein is CASRTGFYGYTF.

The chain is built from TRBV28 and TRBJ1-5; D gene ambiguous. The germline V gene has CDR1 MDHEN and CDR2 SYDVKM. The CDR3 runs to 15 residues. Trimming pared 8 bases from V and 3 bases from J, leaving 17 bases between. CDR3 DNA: TGTGCCAGCTGGACCTCTTGGGGAAACAATCAGCCCCAGCATTTT. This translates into CASWTSWGNNQPQHF.

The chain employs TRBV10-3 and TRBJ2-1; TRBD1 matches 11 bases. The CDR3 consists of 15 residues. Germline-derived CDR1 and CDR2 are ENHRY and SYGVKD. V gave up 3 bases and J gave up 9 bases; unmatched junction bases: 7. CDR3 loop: CAISDLGQGAREQFF. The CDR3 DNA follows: TGTGCCATCAGTGACCTCGGACAGGGGGCCCGTGAGCAGTTCTTC.

CDR3 sequence (DNA): TGTGCCAGTATGGGGGAGCGGAACACCGGGGAGCTGTTTTTT. It translates to CASMGERNTGELFF. The gene calls are TRBV19 and TRBJ2-2, with D perhaps given as TRBD1 or TRBD2 (5 bases each). Trimming shortened V by 7 bases and J by 1 base, and 10 bases separated the two germline ends. The CDR3 has 14 residues. Germline V gene lookup returns CDR1 LNHDA and CDR2 SQIVND (reference sequence).